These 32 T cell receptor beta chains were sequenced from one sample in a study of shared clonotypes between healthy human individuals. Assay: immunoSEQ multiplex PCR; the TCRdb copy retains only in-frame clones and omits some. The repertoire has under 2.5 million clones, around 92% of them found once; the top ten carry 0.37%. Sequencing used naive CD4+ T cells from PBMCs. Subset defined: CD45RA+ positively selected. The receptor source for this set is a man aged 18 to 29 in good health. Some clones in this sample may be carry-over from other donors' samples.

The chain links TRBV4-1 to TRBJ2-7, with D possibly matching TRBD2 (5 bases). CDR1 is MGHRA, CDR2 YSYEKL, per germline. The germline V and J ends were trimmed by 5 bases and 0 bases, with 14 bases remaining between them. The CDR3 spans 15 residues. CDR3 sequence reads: CASSLTLASSYEQYF. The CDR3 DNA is TGCGCCAGCAGCTTAACTTTAGCGAGCTCCTACGAGCAGTACTTC.

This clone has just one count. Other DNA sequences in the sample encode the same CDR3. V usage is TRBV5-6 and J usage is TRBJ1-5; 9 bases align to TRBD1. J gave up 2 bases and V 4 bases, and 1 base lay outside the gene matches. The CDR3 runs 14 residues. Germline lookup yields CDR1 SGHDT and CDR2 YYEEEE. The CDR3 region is CASSRTGGNQPQHF. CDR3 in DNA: TGTGCCAGCAGCCGGACAGGGGGCAATCAGCCCCAGCATTTT.

This CDR3 reads CASSIDQGSWGTEAFF. The CDR3 nucleotides are TGTGCCAGTAGTATAGATCAAGGAAGTTGGGGCACTGAAGCTTTCTTT. The rearrangement joins TRBV19 to TRBJ1-1; no clear D gene. V was shortened by 0 bases and J by 4 bases, with 15 bases between the two germline ends. CDR1 and CDR2 (germline): LNHDA, SQIVND (reference sequence). The CDR3 length is 16 residues. The whole variable domain, filled in from reference TRBV19 and TRBJ1-1, reads DGGITQSPKYLFRKEGQNVTLSCEQNLNHDAMYWYRQDPGQGLRLIYYSQIVNDFQKGDIAEGYSVSREKKESFPLTVTSAQKNPTAFYLCASSIDQGSWGTEAFFGQGTRLTVV.

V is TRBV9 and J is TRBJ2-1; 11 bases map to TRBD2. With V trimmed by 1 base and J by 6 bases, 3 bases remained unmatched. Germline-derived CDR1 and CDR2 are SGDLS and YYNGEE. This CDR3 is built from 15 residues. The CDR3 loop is CASSVLGLAANEQFF. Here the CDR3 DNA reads TGTGCCAGCAGCGTATTGGGACTAGCGGCCAATGAGCAGTTCTTC.

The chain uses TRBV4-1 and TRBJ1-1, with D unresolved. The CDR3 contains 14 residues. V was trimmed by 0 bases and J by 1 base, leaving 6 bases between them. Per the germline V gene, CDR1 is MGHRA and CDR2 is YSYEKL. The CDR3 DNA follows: TGCGCCAGCAGCCAAGATTACCAGAACACTGAAGCTTTCTTT. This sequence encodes CASSQDYQNTEAFF.

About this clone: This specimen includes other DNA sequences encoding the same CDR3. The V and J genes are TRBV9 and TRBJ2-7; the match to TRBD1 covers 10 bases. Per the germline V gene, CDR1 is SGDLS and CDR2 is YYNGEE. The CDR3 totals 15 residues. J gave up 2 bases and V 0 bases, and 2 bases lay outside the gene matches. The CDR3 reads CASSVGGTGAYEQYF. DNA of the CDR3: TGTGCCAGCAGCGTAGGGGGGACAGGGGCCTACGAGCAGTACTTC. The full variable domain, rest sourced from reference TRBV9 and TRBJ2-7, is DSGVTQTPKHLITATGQRVTLRCSPRSGDLSVYWYQQSLDQGLQFLIQYYNGEERAKGNILERFSAQQFPDLHSELNLSSLELGDSALYFCASSVGGTGAYEQYFGPGTRLTVT.

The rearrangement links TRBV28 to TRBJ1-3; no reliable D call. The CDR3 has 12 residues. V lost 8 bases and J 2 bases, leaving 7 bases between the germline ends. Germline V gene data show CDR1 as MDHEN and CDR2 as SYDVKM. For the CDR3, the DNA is TGTGCCAGCGGCGCTACTGGAAACACCATATATTTT. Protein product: CASGATGNTIYF.

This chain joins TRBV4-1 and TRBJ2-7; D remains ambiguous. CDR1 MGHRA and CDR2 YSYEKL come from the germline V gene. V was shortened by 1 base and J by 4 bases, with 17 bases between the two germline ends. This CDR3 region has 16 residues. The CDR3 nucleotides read TGCGCCAGCAGCCAAGGTGCACTAACCATGGGGTACGAGCAGTACTTC. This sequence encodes CASSQGALTMGYEQYF.

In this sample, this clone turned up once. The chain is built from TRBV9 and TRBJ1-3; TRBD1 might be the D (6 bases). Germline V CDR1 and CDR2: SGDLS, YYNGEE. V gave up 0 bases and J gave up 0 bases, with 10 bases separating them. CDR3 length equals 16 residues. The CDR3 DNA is TGTGCCAGCAGCGTAGAACCACAGGGCTCTGGAAACACCATATATTTT. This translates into CASSVEPQGSGNTIYF.

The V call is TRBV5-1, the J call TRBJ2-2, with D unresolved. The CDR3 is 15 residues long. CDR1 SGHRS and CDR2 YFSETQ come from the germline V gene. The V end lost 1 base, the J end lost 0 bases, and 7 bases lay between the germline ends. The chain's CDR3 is CASSLYGSNTGELFF. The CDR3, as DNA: TGCGCCAGCAGCTTGTACGGGTCGAACACCGGGGAGCTGTTTTTT.

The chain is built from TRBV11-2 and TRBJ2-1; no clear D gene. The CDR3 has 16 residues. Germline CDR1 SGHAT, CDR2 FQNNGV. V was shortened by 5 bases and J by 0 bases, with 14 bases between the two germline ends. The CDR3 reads CASSRPITTSYNEQFF. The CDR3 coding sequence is TGTGCCAGCAGCCGCCCTATAACGACCTCCTACAATGAGCAGTTCTTC.

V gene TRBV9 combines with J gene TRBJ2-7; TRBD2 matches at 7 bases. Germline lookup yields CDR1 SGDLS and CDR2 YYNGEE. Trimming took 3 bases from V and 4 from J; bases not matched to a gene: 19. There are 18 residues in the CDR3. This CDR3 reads CASSAEGGAGTTFYEQYF. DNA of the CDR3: TGTGCCAGCAGCGCGGAGGGAGGCGCCGGGACTACTTTTTACGAGCAGTACTTC. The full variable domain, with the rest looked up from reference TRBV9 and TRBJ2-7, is DSGVTQTPKHLITATGQRVTLRCSPRSGDLSVYWYQQSLDQGLQFLIQYYNGEERAKGNILERFSAQQFPDLHSELNLSSLELGDSALYFCASSAEGGAGTTFYEQYFGPGTRLTVT.

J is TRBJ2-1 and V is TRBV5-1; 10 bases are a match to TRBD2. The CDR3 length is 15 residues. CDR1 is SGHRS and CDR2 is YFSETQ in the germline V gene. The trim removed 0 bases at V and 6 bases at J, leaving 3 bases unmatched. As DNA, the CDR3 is TGCGCCAGCAGCTTGGAAGCGGGAGGGCCCAATGAGCAGTTCTTC. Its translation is CASSLEAGGPNEQFF.

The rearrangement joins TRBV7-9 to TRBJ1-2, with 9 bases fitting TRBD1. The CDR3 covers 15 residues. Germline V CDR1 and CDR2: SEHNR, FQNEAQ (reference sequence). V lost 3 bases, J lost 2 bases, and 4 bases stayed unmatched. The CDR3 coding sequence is TGTGCCAGCAGCTTTGATGGGACAGGGAACTATGGCTACACCTTC. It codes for CASSFDGTGNYGYTF.

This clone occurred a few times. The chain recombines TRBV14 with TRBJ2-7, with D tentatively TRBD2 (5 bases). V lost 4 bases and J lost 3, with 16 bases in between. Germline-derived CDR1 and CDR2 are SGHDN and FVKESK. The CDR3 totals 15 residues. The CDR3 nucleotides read TGTGCCAGCAGCCGAACCGGACTCGGTTACTACGAGCAGTACTTC. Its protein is CASSRTGLGYYEQYF.

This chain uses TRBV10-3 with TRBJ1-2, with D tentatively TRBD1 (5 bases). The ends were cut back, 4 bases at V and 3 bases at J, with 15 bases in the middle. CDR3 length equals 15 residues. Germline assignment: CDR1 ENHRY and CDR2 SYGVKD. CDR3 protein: CAISGPQGVYYGYTF. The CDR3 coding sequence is TGTGCCATCAGTGGACCTCAGGGAGTCTACTATGGCTACACCTTC.

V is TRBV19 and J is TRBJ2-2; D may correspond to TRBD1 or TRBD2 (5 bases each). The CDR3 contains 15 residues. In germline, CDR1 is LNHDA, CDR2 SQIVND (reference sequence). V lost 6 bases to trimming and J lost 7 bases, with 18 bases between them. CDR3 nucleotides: TGTGCCAGTAGCCCTCTGACTGGGACGGGCGGGGAGCTGTTTTTT. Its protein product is CASSPLTGTGGELFF.

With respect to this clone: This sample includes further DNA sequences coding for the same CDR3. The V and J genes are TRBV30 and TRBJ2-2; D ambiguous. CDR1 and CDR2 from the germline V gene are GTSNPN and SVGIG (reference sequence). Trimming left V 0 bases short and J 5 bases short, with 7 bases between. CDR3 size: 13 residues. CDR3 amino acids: CAWSVLGTGELFF. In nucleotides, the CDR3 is TGTGCCTGGAGTGTATTAGGGACCGGGGAGCTGTTTTTT.

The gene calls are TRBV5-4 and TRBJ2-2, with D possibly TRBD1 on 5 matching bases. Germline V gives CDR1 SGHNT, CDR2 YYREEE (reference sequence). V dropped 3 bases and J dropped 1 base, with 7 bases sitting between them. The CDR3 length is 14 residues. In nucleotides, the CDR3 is TGTGCCAGCAGCTGGGGCCAGAACACCGGGGAGCTGTTTTTT. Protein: CASSWGQNTGELFF. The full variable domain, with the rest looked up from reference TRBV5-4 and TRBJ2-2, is ETGVTQSPTHLIKTRGQQVTLRCSSQSGHNTVSWYQQALGQGPQFIFQYYREEENGRGNFPPRFSGLQFPNYSSELNVNALELDDSALYLCASSWGQNTGELFFGEGSRLTVL.

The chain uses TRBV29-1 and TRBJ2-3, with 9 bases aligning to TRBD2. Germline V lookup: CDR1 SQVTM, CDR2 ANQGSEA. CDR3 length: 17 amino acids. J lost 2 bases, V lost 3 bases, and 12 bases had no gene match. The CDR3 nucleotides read TGCAGCGTTGAGCGGGACCATAGCGGGAGACTCACAGATACGCAGTATTTT. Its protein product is CSVERDHSGRLTDTQYF.

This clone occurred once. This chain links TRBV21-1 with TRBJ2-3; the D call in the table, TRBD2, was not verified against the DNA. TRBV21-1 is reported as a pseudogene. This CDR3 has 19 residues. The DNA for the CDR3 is TGTGCCAGCAGCTCGCCCCCCTCCCTAGCGTTAAATAGCACAGATACGCAGTATTTT. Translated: CASSSPPSLALNSTDTQYF.

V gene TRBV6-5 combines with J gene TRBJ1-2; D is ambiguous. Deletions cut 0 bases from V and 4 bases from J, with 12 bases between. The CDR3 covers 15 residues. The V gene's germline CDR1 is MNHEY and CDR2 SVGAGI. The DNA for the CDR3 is TGTGCCAGCAGTTACTCCCCCAGTCGAGGCTATGGCTACACCTTC. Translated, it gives CASSYSPSRGYGYTF.

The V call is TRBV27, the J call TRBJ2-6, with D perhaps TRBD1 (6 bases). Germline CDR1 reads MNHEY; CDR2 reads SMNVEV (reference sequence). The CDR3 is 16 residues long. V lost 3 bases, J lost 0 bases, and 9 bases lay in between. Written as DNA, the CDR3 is TGTGCCAGCAGTTTCCGCAGGGGCTCTGGGGCCAACGTCCTGACTTTC. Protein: CASSFRRGSGANVLTF.

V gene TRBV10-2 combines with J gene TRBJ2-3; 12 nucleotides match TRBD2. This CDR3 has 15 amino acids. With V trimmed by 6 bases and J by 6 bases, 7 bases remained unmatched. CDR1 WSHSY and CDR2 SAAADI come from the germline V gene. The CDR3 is CASRTGLAGRDTQYF. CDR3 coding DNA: TGCGCCAGCAGGACGGGACTAGCGGGCCGGGATACGCAGTATTTT.

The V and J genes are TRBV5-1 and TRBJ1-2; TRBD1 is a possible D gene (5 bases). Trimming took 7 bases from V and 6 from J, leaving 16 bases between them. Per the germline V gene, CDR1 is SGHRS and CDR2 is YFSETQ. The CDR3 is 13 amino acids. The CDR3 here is CASSYGGGNGYTF. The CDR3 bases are TGCGCCAGCTCCTACGGGGGAGGTAATGGCTACACCTTC.

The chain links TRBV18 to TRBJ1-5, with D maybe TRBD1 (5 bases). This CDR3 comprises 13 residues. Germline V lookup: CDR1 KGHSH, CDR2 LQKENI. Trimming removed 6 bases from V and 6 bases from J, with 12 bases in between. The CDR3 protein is CASSPGFGQPQHF. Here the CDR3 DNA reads TGTGCCAGCTCCCCAGGGTTCGGTCAGCCCCAGCATTTT.

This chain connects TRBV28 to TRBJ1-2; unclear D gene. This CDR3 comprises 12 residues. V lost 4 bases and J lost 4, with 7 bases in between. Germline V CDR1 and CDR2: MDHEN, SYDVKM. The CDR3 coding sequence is TGTGCCAGCAGTTGGGGATTCTATGGCTACACCTTC. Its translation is CASSWGFYGYTF.

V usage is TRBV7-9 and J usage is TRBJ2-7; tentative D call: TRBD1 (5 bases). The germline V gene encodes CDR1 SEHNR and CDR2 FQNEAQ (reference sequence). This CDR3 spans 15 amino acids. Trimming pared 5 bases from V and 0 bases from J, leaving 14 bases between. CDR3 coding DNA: TGTGCCAGCAGCCCCCAGCCTGACAGCTCCTACGAGCAGTACTTC. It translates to CASSPQPDSSYEQYF. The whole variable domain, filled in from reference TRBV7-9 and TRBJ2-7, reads DTGVSQNPRHKITKRGQNVTFRCDPISEHNRLYWYRQTLGQGPEFLTYFQNEAQLEKSRLLSDRFSAERPKGSFSTLEIQRTEQGDSAMYLCASSPQPDSSYEQYFGPGTRLTVT.

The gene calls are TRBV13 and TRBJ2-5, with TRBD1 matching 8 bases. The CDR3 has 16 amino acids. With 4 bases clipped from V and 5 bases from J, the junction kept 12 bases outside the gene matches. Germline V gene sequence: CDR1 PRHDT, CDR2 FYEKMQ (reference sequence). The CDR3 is CASSSYSGQGYETQYF. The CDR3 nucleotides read TGTGCCAGCAGCTCTTACTCCGGACAGGGCTACGAGACCCAGTACTTC.

The CDR3 DNA reads as TGCAGCGTTGAAGTCACCTCTGGAAACACCATATATTTT. The encoded protein is CSVEVTSGNTIYF. The rearrangement uses TRBV29-1 and TRBJ1-3; D unresolved. The germline CDR1 and CDR2 sequences are SQVTM and ANQGSEA. Trimming took 1 base from V and 0 from J, leaving 4 bases between them. CDR3 length equals 13 residues.

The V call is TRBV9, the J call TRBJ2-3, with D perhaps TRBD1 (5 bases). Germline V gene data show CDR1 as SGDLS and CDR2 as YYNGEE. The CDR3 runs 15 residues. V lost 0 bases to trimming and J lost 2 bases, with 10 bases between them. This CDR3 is CASSVGGVNTDTQYF. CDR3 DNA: TGTGCCAGCAGCGTAGGGGGCGTAAACACAGATACGCAGTATTTT.

The DNA for the CDR3 is TGTGCCAGCAGCTTACTGGGTGGGGGTGGCTACACCTTC. Amino acid sequence: CASSLLGGGGYTF. The chain uses TRBV7-9 and TRBJ1-2, with TRBD1 as a possible D gene (5 bases). This CDR3 is 13 amino acids long. The V gene's germline CDR1 is SEHNR and CDR2 FQNEAQ (reference sequence). V lost 2 bases and J 7 bases, leaving 11 bases between the germline ends.